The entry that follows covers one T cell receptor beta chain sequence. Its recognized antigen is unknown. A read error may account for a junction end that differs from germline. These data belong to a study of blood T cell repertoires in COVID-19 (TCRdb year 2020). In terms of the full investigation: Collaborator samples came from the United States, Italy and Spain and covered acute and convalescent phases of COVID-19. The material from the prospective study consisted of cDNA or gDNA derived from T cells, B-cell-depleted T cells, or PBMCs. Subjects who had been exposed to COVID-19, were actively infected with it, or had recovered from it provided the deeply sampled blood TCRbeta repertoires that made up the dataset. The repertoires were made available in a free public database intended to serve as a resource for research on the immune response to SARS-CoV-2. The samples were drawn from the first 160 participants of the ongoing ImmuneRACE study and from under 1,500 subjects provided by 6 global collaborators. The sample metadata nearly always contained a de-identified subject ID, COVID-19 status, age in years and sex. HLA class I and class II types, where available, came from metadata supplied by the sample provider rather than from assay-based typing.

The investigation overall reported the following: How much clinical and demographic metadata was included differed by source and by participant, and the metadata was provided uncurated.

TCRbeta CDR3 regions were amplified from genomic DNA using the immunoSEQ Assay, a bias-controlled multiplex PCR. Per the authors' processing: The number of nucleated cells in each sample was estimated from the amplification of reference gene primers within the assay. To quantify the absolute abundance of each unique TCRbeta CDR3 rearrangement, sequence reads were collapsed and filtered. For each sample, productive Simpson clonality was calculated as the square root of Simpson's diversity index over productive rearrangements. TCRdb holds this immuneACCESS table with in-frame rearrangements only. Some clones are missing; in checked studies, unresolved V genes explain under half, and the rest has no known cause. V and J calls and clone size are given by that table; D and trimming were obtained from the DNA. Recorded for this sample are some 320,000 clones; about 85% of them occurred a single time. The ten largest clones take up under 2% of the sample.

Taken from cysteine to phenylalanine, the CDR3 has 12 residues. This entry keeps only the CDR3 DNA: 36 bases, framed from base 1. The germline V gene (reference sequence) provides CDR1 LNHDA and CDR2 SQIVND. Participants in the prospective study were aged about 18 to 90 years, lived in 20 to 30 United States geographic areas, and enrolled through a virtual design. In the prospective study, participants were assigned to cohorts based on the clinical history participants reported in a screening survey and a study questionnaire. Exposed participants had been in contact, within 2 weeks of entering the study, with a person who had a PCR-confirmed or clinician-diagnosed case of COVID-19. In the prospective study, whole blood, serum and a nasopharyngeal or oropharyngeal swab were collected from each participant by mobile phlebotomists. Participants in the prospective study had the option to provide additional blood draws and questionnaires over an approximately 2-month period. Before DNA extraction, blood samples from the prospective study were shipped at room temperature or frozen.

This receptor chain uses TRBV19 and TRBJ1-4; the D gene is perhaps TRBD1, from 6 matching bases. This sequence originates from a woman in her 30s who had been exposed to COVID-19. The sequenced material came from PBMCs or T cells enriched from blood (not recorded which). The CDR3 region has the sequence CASTGLSEKLFF. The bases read TGTGCGAGTACAGGGTTGAGTGAAAAACTGTTTTTT.